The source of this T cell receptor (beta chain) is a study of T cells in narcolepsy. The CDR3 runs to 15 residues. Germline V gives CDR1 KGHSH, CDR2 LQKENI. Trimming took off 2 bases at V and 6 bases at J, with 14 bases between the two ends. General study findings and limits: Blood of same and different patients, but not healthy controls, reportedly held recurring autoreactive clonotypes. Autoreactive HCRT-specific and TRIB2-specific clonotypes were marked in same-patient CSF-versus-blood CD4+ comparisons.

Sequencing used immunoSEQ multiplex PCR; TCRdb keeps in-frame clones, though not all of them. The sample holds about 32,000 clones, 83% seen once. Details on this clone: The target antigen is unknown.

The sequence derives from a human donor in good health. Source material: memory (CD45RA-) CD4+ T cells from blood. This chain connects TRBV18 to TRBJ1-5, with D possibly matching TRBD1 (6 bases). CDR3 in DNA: TGTGCCAGCTCACCAAGCACAGGGACGATTCAGCCCCAGCATTTT. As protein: CASSPSTGTIQPQHF.